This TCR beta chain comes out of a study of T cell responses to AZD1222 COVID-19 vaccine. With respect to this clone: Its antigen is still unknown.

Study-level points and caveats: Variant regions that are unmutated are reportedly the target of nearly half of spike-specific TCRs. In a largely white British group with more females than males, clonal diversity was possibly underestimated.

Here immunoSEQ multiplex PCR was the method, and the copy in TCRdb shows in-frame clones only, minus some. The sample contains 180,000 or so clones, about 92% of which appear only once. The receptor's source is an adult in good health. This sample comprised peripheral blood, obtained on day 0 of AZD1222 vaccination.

Here the CDR3 reads CASNVAGGGGEQFF. Here the CDR3 DNA reads TGTGCCAGCAACGTAGCGGGAGGGGGTGGGGAGCAGTTCTTC. V and J are TRBV27 and TRBJ2-1; 11 positions agree with TRBD2. The CDR3 runs 14 residues. Trimming at V came to 7 bases and at J to 10 bases, leaving 9 bases not matched to a gene. Germline-derived CDR1 and CDR2 are MNHEY and SMNVEV (reference sequence).